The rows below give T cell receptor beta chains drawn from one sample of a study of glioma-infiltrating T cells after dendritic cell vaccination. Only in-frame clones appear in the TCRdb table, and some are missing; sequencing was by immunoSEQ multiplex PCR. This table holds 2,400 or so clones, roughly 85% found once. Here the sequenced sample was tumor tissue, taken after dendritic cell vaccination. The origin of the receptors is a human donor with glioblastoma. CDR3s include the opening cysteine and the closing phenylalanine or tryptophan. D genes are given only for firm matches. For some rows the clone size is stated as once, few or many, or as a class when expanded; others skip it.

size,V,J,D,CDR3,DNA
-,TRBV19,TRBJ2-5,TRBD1,CASRGGGTGIDETQYF,TGTGCCAGTAGGGGGGGCGGGACAGGGATAGACGAGACCCAGTACTTC
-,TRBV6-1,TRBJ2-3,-,CASSEAPPGGTDTQYF,TGTGCCAGCAGTGAAGCCCCCCCGGGGGGCACAGATACGCAGTATTTT
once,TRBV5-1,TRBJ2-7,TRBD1,CASSWGPTGDEQYF,TGCGCCAGCAGCTGGGGCCCCACAGGGGACGAGCAGTACTTC
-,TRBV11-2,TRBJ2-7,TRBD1,CASSPYRGRDVSYEQYF,TGTGCCAGCAGCCCCTACAGGGGCCGGGACGTATCCTACGAGCAGTACTTC
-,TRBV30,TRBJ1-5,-,CAWSLKGWGGDQPQHF,TGTGCCTGGAGTCTTAAAGGGTGGGGGGGCGATCAGCCCCAGCATTTT
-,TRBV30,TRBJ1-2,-,CAWSHSYGYTF,TGTGCCTGGAGCCACAGTTATGGCTACACCTTC
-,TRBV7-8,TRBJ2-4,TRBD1,CASSLEGDRLAKNIQYF,TGTGCCAGCAGCCTAGAAGGGGACAGACTAGCCAAAAACATTCAGTACTTC
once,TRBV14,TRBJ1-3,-,CASSQDLPGGNTIYF,TGTGCCAGCAGCCAAGATCTCCCAGGGGGAAACACCATATATTTT
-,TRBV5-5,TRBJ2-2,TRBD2,CASSWDYSNTGELFF,TGTGCCAGCAGCTGGGACTACTCGAACACCGGGGAGCTGTTTTTT
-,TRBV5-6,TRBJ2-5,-,CASSSPTGETQYF,TGTGCCAGCAGCAGCCCGACAGGAGAGACCCAGTACTTC
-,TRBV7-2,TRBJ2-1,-,CASSLLNEQFF,TGTGCCAGCAGCTTACTAAATGAGCAGTTCTTC
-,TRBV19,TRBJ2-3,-,CASSIATRTDTQYF,TGTGCCAGTAGTATAGCAACCAGGACAGATACGCAGTATTTT
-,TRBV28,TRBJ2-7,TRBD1,CASSSGGHEQYF,TGTGCCAGCAGTTCAGGGGGACACGAGCAGTACTTC
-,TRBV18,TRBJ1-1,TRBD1,CASSPRSTGSGHTEAFF,TGTGCCAGCTCACCTAGATCGACAGGGTCGGGGCACACTGAAGCTTTCTTT
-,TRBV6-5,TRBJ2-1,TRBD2,CASSLGRDEFF,TGTGCCAGCAGCTTAGGGAGGGACGAGTTCTTC
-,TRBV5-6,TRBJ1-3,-,CASSLPPGSGNTIYF,TGTGCCAGCAGCTTGCCCCCCGGCTCTGGAAACACCATATATTTT